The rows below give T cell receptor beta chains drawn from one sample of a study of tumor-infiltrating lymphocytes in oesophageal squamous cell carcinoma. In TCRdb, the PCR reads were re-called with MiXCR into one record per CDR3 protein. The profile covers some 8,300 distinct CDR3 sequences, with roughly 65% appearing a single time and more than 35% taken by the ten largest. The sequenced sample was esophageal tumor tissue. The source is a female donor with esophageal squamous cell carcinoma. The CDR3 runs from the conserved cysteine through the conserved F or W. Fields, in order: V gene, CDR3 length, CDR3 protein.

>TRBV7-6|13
CASSWGGVNEQFF
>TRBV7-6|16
CASSLLTSGEGETQYF
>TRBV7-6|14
CASSLGYGRGEQYF
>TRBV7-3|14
CASSAQGRGETQYF
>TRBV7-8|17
CASSLDKGNSGANVLTF
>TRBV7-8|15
CASSQLAGSYNEQFF
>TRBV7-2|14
CASSLGGGLQPQHF
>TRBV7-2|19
CASSNARLAGTASTDTQYF
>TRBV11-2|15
CASSLQAGARHEQYF
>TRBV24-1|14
CATSAASGYNEQFF
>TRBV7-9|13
CASSPLNSYEQYF